The sample holds one count of the clone carrying this T cell receptor beta chain. As yet, its antigen is unknown. This entry comes from a study of T cells in localized non-small cell lung cancer. Study results and limitations: A median of about 60 of the top 100 tumor clones appeared in adjacent lung, which was paired and uninvolved.

TCRdb's table, derived via immunoSEQ multiplex PCR, lists solely in-frame clones and lacks some. The sample contains under 70,000 clones, 86% of which appear only once. The V and J ends lost 5 bases and 4 bases, in that order; junction bases with no gene match: 7. This CDR3 has 17 residues. Germline assignment: CDR1 SGHNT and CDR2 YENEEA. The chain has TRBV11-3 and TRBJ2-2, with 13 bases fitting TRBD2. This receptor was identified in a woman aged 40 to 75 with stage I lung adenocarcinoma. The source was peripheral blood, collected before any cancer treatment. The CDR3 DNA follows: TGTGCCAGCAGCCCTCCGACTAGCGGGGGGCCCACCGGGGAGCTGTTTTTT. It encodes CASSPPTSGGPTGELFF.